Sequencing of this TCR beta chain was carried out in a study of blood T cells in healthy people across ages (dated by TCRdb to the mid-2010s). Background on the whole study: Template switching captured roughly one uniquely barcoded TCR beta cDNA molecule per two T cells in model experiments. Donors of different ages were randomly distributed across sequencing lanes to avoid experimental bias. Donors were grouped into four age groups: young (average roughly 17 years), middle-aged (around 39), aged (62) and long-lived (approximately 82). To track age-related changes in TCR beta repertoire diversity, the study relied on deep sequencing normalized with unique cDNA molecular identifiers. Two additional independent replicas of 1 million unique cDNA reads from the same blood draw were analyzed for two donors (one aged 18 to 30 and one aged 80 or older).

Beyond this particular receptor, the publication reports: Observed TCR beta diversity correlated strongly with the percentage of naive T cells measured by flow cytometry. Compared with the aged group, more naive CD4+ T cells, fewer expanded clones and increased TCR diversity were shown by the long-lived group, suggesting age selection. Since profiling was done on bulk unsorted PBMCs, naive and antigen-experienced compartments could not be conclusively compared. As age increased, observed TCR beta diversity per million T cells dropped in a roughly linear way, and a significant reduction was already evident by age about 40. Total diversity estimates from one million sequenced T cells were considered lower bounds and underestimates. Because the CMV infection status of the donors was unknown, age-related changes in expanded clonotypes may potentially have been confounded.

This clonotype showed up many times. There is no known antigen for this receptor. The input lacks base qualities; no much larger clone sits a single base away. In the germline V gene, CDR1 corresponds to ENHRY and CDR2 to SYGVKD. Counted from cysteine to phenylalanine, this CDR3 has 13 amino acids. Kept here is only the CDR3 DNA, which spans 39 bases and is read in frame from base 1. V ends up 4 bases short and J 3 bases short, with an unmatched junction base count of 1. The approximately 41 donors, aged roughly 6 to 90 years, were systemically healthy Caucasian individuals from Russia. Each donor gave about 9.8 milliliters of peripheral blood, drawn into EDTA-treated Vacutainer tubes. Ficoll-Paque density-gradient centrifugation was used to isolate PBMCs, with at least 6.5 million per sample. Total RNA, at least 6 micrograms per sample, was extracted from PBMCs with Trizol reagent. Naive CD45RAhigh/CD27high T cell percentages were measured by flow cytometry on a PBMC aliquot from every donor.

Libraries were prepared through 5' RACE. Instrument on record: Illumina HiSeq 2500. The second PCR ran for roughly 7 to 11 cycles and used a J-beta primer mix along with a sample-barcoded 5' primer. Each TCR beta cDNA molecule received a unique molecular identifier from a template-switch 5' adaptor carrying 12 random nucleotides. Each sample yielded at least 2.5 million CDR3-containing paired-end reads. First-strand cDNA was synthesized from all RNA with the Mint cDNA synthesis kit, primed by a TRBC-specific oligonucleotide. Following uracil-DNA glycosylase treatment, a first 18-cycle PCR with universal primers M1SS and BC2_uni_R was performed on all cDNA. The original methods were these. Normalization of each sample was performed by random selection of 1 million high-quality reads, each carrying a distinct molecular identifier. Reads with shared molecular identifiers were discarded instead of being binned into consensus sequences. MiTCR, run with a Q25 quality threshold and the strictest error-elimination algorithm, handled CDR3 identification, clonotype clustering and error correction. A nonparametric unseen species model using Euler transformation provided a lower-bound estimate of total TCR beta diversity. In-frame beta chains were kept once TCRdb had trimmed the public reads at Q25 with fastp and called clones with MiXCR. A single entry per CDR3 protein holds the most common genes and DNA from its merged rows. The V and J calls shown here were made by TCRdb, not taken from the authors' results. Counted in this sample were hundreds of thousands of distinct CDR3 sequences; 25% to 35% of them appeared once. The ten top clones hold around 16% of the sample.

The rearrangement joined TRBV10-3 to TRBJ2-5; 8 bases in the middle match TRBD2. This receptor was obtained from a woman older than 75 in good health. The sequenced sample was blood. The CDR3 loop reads CAISVAGKETQYF. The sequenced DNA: TGTGCCATCAGTGTAGCGGGAAAAGAGACCCAGTACTTC.